The 21 T cell receptor beta chains presented below share a single source sample, sequenced in a study of OX40 agonist ivuxolimab in advanced cancers. Sequencing was performed with immunoSEQ multiplex PCR; in TCRdb, only in-frame clones are kept and a portion is missing. Of about 49,000 clones in the sample, 85% were seen once. This specimen consisted of CD4+ or CD8+ T cells sorted from blood, obtained in a trial of the OX40 agonist ivuxolimab. These receptors all stem from an adult with an advanced solid tumor such as melanoma, head and neck, liver or kidney cancer.

The rearrangement uses TRBV6-1 and TRBJ1-2; the match to TRBD1 covers 8 bases. Germline V CDR1 and CDR2: MNHNS, SASEGT. The CDR3 runs 13 residues. The junction had 3 bases not matched to a gene; V was cut back by 6 bases and J by 3 bases. This CDR3 reads CASSPQGDYGYTF. CDR3 nucleotides: TGTGCCAGCAGCCCACAGGGGGACTATGGCTACACCTTC.

The chain uses TRBV11-2 and TRBJ2-7, with D possibly TRBD1 on 5 matching bases. Germline V gives CDR1 SGHAT, CDR2 FQNNGV. The CDR3 consists of 12 residues. V lost 1 base and J lost 6, with 7 bases in between. The CDR3 spells CASSLVQVEQYF. CDR3 bases: TGTGCCAGCAGCTTAGTACAGGTCGAGCAGTACTTC.

The chain links TRBV14 to TRBJ2-1; D unresolved. The CDR3 is 13 residues long. CDR1 SGHDN and CDR2 FVKESK come from the germline V gene. V lost 3 bases, J lost 8 bases, and 11 bases lay in between. In nucleotides, the CDR3 is TGTGCCAGCAGCCAGGGGTTAGGGTATGAGCAGTTCTTC. This translates into CASSQGLGYEQFF.

This chain connects TRBV5-4 to TRBJ1-1; the D gene is possibly TRBD1 (5 bases). Germline CDR1 is SGHNT and CDR2 is YYREEE (reference sequence). CDR3 length equals 14 residues. V lost 3 bases and J 8 bases, leaving 17 bases between the germline ends. In DNA form, the CDR3 reads TGTGCCAGCAGCTCTTCAGACAGACGTATAGAAGCTTTCTTT. It translates to CASSSSDRRIEAFF. Full variable domain (rest looked up from reference TRBV5-4 and TRBJ1-1): ETGVTQSPTHLIKTRGQQVTLRCSSQSGHNTVSWYQQALGQGPQFIFQYYREEENGRGNFPPRFSGLQFPNYSSELNVNALELDDSALYLCASSSSDRRIEAFFGQGTRLTVV.

The genes are TRBV28 and TRBJ1-4, with a weak D call TRBD1 (5 bases). CDR1 is MDHEN and CDR2 is SYDVKM in the germline V gene. Trimming took 1 base from V and 5 from J, leaving 11 bases between them. The CDR3 loop spans 15 amino acids. The CDR3 DNA is TGTGCCAGCAGTTTATTCCGACAGTTAAATGAAAAACTGTTTTTT. Amino acid sequence: CASSLFRQLNEKLFF. Drawing the rest from reference TRBV28 and TRBJ1-4, the complete variable domain is DVKVTQSSRYLVKRTGEKVFLECVQDMDHENMFWYRQDPGLGLRLIYFSYDVKMKEKGDIPEGYSVSREKKERFSLILESASTNQTSMYLCASSLFRQLNEKLFFGSGTQLSVL.

The genes are TRBV7-9 and TRBJ2-2; possible D gene TRBD1, 7 bases. Germline-derived CDR1 and CDR2 are SEHNR and FQNEAQ (reference sequence). This CDR3 is 13 amino acids long. The V and J ends lost 8 bases and 7 bases respectively, with 14 bases between them. This chain's CDR3 is CASAGQPNGELFF. The CDR3 DNA is TGTGCCAGCGCGGGACAGCCGAACGGGGAGCTGTTTTTT. The whole variable domain, remainder taken from reference TRBV7-9 and TRBJ2-2, is DTGVSQNPRHKITKRGQNVTFRCDPISEHNRLYWYRQTLGQGPEFLTYFQNEAQLEKSRLLSDRFSAERPKGSFSTLEIQRTEQGDSAMYLCASAGQPNGELFFGEGSRLTVL.

This chain joins TRBV27 and TRBJ2-7; D remains unclear. Germline V gene data show CDR1 as MNHEY and CDR2 as SMNVEV (reference sequence). The CDR3 extends over 13 amino acids. Trimming pared 5 bases from V and 7 bases from J, leaving 15 bases between. CDR3: CASSVLYDREQYF. Here the CDR3 DNA reads TGTGCCAGCAGTGTCCTTTATGACCGAGAGCAGTACTTC.

CDR3 in DNA: TGCGCCAGCAGTCGTACAGGGAGCTCCTATAATTCACCCCTCCACTTT. It translates to CASSRTGSSYNSPLHF. The chain employs TRBV23-1 and TRBJ1-6; tentatively, D is TRBD1 (6 bases). TRBV23-1 is treated as an ORF (open reading frame) with a function not yet certain. V lost 4 bases and J 0 bases, leaving 10 bases between the germline ends. The CDR3 spans 16 residues.

V is TRBV21-1 and J is TRBJ2-3; TRBD1, the table's D call, was not compared with the DNA. TRBV21-1 is an annotated pseudogene. CDR3 length: 21 amino acids. The CDR3 bases are TGTGCCAGCAGCGATGAAGTTGGACAGGCTCGTTATGAAGCTAGCACAGATACGCAGTATTTT. Amino acids: CASSDEVGQARYEASTDTQYF.

The chain has TRBV7-9 and TRBJ2-5, with 11 bases aligning to TRBD1. CDR3 size: 15 residues. Germline lookup yields CDR1 SEHNR and CDR2 FQNEAQ (reference sequence). V dropped 5 bases and J dropped 4; count of bases not matched to a gene: 6. CDR3 protein: CASSADRGRGETQYF. CDR3 bases: TGTGCCAGCAGCGCGGACAGGGGGCGAGGAGAGACCCAGTACTTC.

The V call is TRBV4-1, the J call TRBJ1-1, with 7 bases aligning to TRBD1. This CDR3 spans 17 amino acids. In germline, CDR1 is MGHRA, CDR2 YSYEKL. J gave up 4 bases and V 3 bases, and 14 bases lay outside the gene matches. This CDR3 is CASSQGTAQLGGTEAFF. CDR3 sequence (DNA): TGCGCCAGCAGCCAGGGGACAGCTCAGCTCGGGGGCACTGAAGCTTTCTTT.

V usage is TRBV4-1 and J usage is TRBJ1-1; D not certain. Looked up from germline, CDR1 is MGHRA and CDR2 is YSYEKL. Trimming pared 2 bases from V and 4 bases from J, leaving 11 bases between. The CDR3 loop spans 14 amino acids. CDR3: CASSQRSSATEAFF. CDR3 DNA sequence: TGCGCCAGCAGCCAACGGTCCTCTGCCACTGAAGCTTTCTTT.

The V call is TRBV27, the J call TRBJ2-1; possible D gene TRBD2, 5 bases. V was pared by 8 bases and J by 4 bases, with 15 bases between. The CDR3 loop spans 14 amino acids. Germline V gene lookup returns CDR1 MNHEY and CDR2 SMNVEV (reference sequence). The CDR3 region is CASAIWERYNEQFF. The CDR3 DNA is TGTGCCAGCGCCATATGGGAGAGATACAATGAGCAGTTCTTC.

By sample fraction, this clone is medium-sized (0.01 to 0.1%). This sequence joins TRBV2 and TRBJ1-1; a possible D gene is TRBD1 (5 bases). Germline V gene sequence: CDR1 SNHLY, CDR2 FYNNEI. The V end lost 0 bases, the J end lost 5 bases, and 13 bases lay between the germline ends. This CDR3 has 15 residues. The CDR3 DNA is TGTGCCAGCAGTGAAGCGGGAGGGGCGTTGACTGAAGCTTTCTTT. It translates to CASSEAGGALTEAFF.

This clone has a single count. The CDR3 protein is CASSEVGNEQYV. CDR3 nucleotide sequence: TGTGCCAGCAGTGAGGTAGGAAACGAGCAGTACGTC. This chain uses TRBV2 with TRBJ2-7; D remains unclear. Germline V CDR1 and CDR2: SNHLY, FYNNEI. The CDR3 covers 12 residues. The V and J ends lost 3 bases and 5 bases respectively, with 8 bases between them.

This clone was found a few times. The sample carries other DNA sequences with the same CDR3. V usage is TRBV27 and J usage is TRBJ2-2, with D possibly being TRBD1 (5 bases). Germline-derived CDR1 and CDR2 are MNHEY and SMNVEV (reference sequence). The length of the CDR3 is 14 residues. Trimming took 5 bases from V and 4 from J, leaving 11 bases between them. The CDR3 nucleotides read TGTGCCAGCAGTCTAGGGGCGAGCACCGGGGAGCTGTTTTTT. This gives the protein CASSLGASTGELFF.

The rearrangement joins TRBV4-1 to TRBJ1-5, with D possibly being TRBD1 (5 bases). Germline assignment: CDR1 MGHRA and CDR2 YSYEKL. The ends were cut back, 0 bases at V and 2 bases at J, with 8 bases in the middle. This CDR3 is built from 15 residues. This chain's CDR3 is CASSQDEGRNQPQHF. The CDR3 nucleotides are TGCGCCAGCAGCCAAGATGAGGGGCGCAATCAGCCCCAGCATTTT.

The J gene is TRBJ1-1, the V gene TRBV6-5; D remains ambiguous. Germline CDR1 reads MNHEY; CDR2 reads SVGAGI. V was cut by 10 bases and J by 0 bases, with 18 bases left in between. CDR3 length: 15 residues. The CDR3: CATLLFSALNTEAFF. CDR3 bases: TGTGCCACCTTACTTTTTTCCGCACTGAACACTGAAGCTTTCTTT.

This chain joins TRBV14 and TRBJ1-2; a possible D gene is TRBD1 (6 bases). The CDR3 sequence is 16 residues long. Germline CDR1 is SGHDN and CDR2 is FVKESK. V lost 0 bases and J lost 5, with 16 bases in between. CDR3 bases: TGTGCCAGCAGCCAAGACCCCTCGGCAGGGGCATATGGCTACACCTTC. Translating gives CASSQDPSAGAYGYTF.

This chain connects TRBV7-6 to TRBJ2-1, with 8 nucleotides matching TRBD2. The CDR3 has 15 amino acids. V trimming: 5 bases; J trimming: 2 bases; junction bases outside the gene matches: 5. Germline V CDR1 and CDR2: SGHVS, FNYEAQ. DNA of the CDR3: TGTGCCAGCAGCCTCACTAGCGGAGCCTACAATGAGCAGTTCTTC. This codes for CASSLTSGAYNEQFF.

The genes are TRBV5-4 and TRBJ1-5; the D is unclear. In germline, CDR1 is SGHNT, CDR2 YYREEE (reference sequence). Deletions cut 4 bases from V and 6 bases from J, with 17 bases between. The CDR3 runs to 15 residues. CDR3 DNA sequence: TGTGCCAGCAGCGTGGGCCCTTCAAAGGGTCAGCCCCAGCATTTT. It encodes CASSVGPSKGQPQHF.